This TCR beta chain was recorded in a study of CD8 T cells in ankylosing spondylitis. MiXCR was run by TCRdb on the 5' RACE reads, yielding one entry per CDR3 protein. Of hundreds of thousands of distinct CDR3 sequences listed, about 20% are singletons. The source material was blood, either unsorted or a sorted T cell fraction (not recorded which). This clonotype was obtained from a male donor with ankylosing spondylitis or in good health (not recorded which).

The CDR3 here is CASSSRTGLAYEQYF. CDR3 coding DNA: TGTGCCAGCAGCTCACGGACAGGGCTCGCCTACGAGCAGTACTTC. The J gene is TRBJ2-7, the V gene TRBV9; 8 nucleotides line up with TRBD1. The CDR3 sequence is 15 residues long. V lost 4 bases, J lost 2 bases, and 8 bases stayed unmatched. Germline V lookup: CDR1 SGDLS, CDR2 YYNGEE.